Listed below are T cell receptor beta chains from one sample, sequenced in a study of tumor and adjacent non-tumor tissue in lung cancer. TCRdb independently ran MiXCR on the multiplex PCR reads; one entry per CDR3 protein. The data contain under 150,000 distinct CDR3 sequences, around 65% of them seen just once; the ten biggest clones take up 15% to 20%. The sequenced sample consisted of lung tumor tissue. The receptors were sampled from a man in his 60s with small cell lung cancer. Both conserved end residues are part of each CDR3. Fields, in order: J gene, clone size, D gene, V gene, CDR3 length, CDR3 DNA, CDR3 protein. A D gene is named only where the DNA matches it firmly. Size is omitted from some rows. Given values are once, few, many or a class for expanded clones.

TRBJ2-5 NA NA TRBV11-1 15 TGTGCCAGCAGCTCCTATGGGGGAGTGGGAGAGACCCAGTACTTC CASSSYGGVGETQYF
TRBJ1-5 NA TRBD1 TRBV5-6 15 TGTGCCAGCAGCGAGGGGACAGGTCTAAGTCAGCCCCAGCATTTT CASSEGTGLSQPQHF
TRBJ2-7 NA NA TRBV11-1 14 TGTGTCAACAGCCGTACAGTGGTATCCTACGAGCAGTACTTC CVNSRTVVSYEQYF
TRBJ1-2 NA NA TRBV16 13 TGTGCCAGCAGCCAATCAGGAGTTGGTGACTACACCTTC CASSQSGVGDYTF
TRBJ2-3 NA NA TRBV11-2 13 TGTGCCAGCAACTTTGGCGACACAGATACGCAGTATTTT CASNFGDTDTQYF
TRBJ2-7 NA TRBD1 TRBV12-5 17 TGTGCTAGTGGTCCTCCCCGGACAGGGCCCCTCTACTACGAGCAGTACTTC CASGPPRTGPLYYEQYF
TRBJ2-1 once TRBD2 TRBV5-1 19 TGCGCCAGCAGCTTCCCCGGACTAGCGGGAGCTCTCGACTACAATGAGCTGTTCTTC CASSFPGLAGALDYNELFF
TRBJ2-5 once NA TRBV10-3 12 TGTGCCATCAGTGAAGTATGGGAGACCCAGTACTTC CAISEVWETQYF
TRBJ1-2 once NA TRBV5-6 14 TGTGCCAGCAGCTTTCCGTCAGGGGTCGATGGCTACACCTTC CASSFPSGVDGYTF
TRBJ1-6 NA NA TRBV7-2 15 TGTGCCAGGAGCCGGGGACTGTCCGGGGGCTCACCCCTCCACTTC CARSRGLSGGSPLHF
TRBJ2-5 NA NA TRBV11-2 14 TGTGCCAGCAGCTTAGTAGTGGGCGGGGAGACCCATTACTTC CASSLVVGGETHYF
TRBJ2-1 many TRBD1 TRBV20-1 14 TGCAGTGCTAGGCAACAGGGGGCGAAGAATGAGCAGTTCTTC CSARQQGAKNEQFF
TRBJ1-1 NA TRBD1 TRBV29-1 14 TGCAGCGTTGCAAGAGCGGGACAGGGCTCTGAAGCCTTCTTT CSVARAGQGSEAFF
TRBJ2-5 NA NA TRBV20-1 11 TGCAGTCCTAGAGAAATGGAGACCCAGTACTTC CSPREMETQYF
TRBJ2-1 NA TRBD1 TRBV6-5 15 TGTGCCGGCAGCCTATTGGACAGGGACGTCCATGAGCAGTTCTTT CAGSLLDRDVHEQFF
TRBJ2-1 NA NA TRBV7-9 15 TGTGCCAGCAGCTGGGCAGTGGTTGCCTACAATGAGCAGTTCTTC CASSWAVVAYNEQFF
TRBJ1-2 many NA TRBV20-1 11 TGCAGTGCTAGGGAACAGGGTTGGGACACCTTC CSAREQGWDTF
TRBJ2-2 few TRBD1 TRBV10-3 15 TGTGCCATCAGTGGGGGACAGAAAAACACCGGGGAGCTGTTTTTT CAISGGQKNTGELFF
TRBJ2-1 NA NA TRBV12-3/TRBV12-4 15 TGTGCCAGCAGTTCGGACTATCAGACCTACAATGAGCAGTTCTTC CASSSDYQTYNEQFF
TRBJ2-7 NA NA TRBV5-5 11 TGTGCCAGCAGCTTTTCCTACGAGCACTACTTC CASSFSYEHYF
TRBJ2-2 many NA TRBV11-1 15 TGTGCCAGCAGCAAAAAAACTAGGGGTTCCGGGGAGCTGTTTTTT CASSKKTRGSGELFF
TRBJ1-6 NA TRBD1 TRBV20-1 16 TGCAGTGCTAGAGCCACCCCGGGGACAGCCGGGTCACCCCTCCTCTTT CSARATPGTAGSPLLF
TRBJ2-2 few TRBD2 TRBV6-6 17 TGTGCCAGCAGTTACGAATGGCGGGAGTGGGTAACCGGGGAGCTGTTTTTT CASSYEWREWVTGELFF
TRBJ2-7 once NA TRBV7-8 14 TGTGCCAGCAGCTTACATACGGGTTCCTACGAGCAGTACTTC CASSLHTGSYEQYF
TRBJ1-2 few NA TRBV6-6 16 TGTGCCAGCAGCTATACCCCCGGGCCCGGTGGTTCTGGCTACACCTTC CASSYTPGPGGSGYTF
TRBJ1-2 NA NA TRBV28 15 TGTGCCAGGAGCCCACAACTGGACGGTCGTCGGGGCTACACCTTC CARSPQLDGRRGYTF
TRBJ2-3 NA NA TRBV30 11 TGTGCCTGGGGGATAACAGATACGCAGTATTTT CAWGITDTQYF
TRBJ2-1 NA NA TRBV20-1 13 TGCAATGCTAGATTCTCCCCAGCCCTTGAGCAGTTCTTC CNARFSPALEQFF
TRBJ2-5 few TRBD2 TRBV14 15 TGTGCCAGCAGCTATGGGACTAGCCGGGAAGAGACCCAGTACTTC CASSYGTSREETQYF
TRBJ2-1 NA NA TRBV5-1 14 TGCGCCAGCAGCTTGAGCCAGTCCTACAATGAGCAGTTCTTC CASSLSQSYNEQFF
TRBJ2-3 NA TRBD2 TRBV5-4 14 TGTGCCATCAAGCTAGCGGGAGGGACAGATACGCAGTATTTT CAIKLAGGTDTQYF
TRBJ2-1 NA TRBD2 TRBV7-9 17 TGTGCAAGCAGCTTATCAACTAGCGGGAGCTCCTACAATGAGCAGTTCTTC CASSLSTSGSSYNEQFF
TRBJ2-5 NA NA TRBV28 12 TGTGCCAGCAACACAGGGTTAGAGACCCAGTACTTC CASNTGLETQYF
TRBJ2-2 many NA TRBV11-2 14 TGTGCCAGCAGCTACCGGCGTAACACCGGGGAGCTGTTTTTT CASSYRRNTGELFF
TRBJ2-1 once NA TRBV5-1 15 TGCGCCAGCAGCTTGGACGGGGCGGGTGGGTCACTATTGTTCTTC CASSLDGAGGSLLFF
TRBJ2-2 NA TRBD2 TRBV6-5 19 TGTGCCAGCAGTTACCCCCCTAGCGGACTCCGGGGGGGCACCGGGGAGCTGTTTTTT CASSYPPSGLRGGTGELFF
TRBJ2-7 NA TRBD1 TRBV6-1 17 TGTGTCAGCAGTAGGTGGGTGAGACAGGGAGACTCCTACGAGCAGTACTTC CVSSRWVRQGDSYEQYF
TRBJ1-1 NA TRBD1 TRBV11-2 15 TGTGTCAGCAGCGATACAGGGGGCAGGGGCACTGAATCTTTCTTT CVSSDTGGRGTESFF
TRBJ2-3 few NA TRBV5-1 12 TGCGCCAGCAGCGGAAGACTAGGAACGCAGTATTTT CASSGRLGTQYF
TRBJ2-5 NA NA TRBV11-2 12 TGTGCCAGCAGGCGAACTCAAGAGACACAGTACTTC CASRRTQETQYF
TRBJ1-4 few NA TRBV6-6 15 TGTGCCAGCAGTCCCGGTAACCATGGGGGTGAAAAACTGTTTTTT CASSPGNHGGEKLFF
TRBJ2-7 NA TRBD2 TRBV6-5 20 TGCGCCAGCAGCCGCCGCCGACATGGTCGGGCGGGAGGACGAGACGACGAGCAGTACTTC CASSRRRHGRAGGRDDEQYF